This record covers a single TCR beta chain. Per the germline V gene, CDR1 is SEHNR and CDR2 is FQNEAQ (reference sequence). The CDR3 is 12 residues long. V lost 4 bases to trimming and J lost 0 bases, with 4 bases between them. This sample is drawn from a study of long-term antiretroviral therapy in people with HIV. Survey level was the resolution at which the v3.0 immunoSEQ assay ran. Sequencing was performed with immunoSEQ multiplex PCR; in TCRdb, only in-frame clones are kept and a portion is missing. The sample has tens of thousands of clones, 90% to 95% seen once. The sample here was unsorted PBMCs, taken more than 6 years after starting antiretroviral therapy. This chain links TRBV7-9 with TRBJ2-7; D uncertain. This TCR was sampled from a man aged 25-45 years with HIV. The CDR3 region is CASSSTSYEQYF. The CDR3 DNA reads TGTGCCAGCAGCTCTACCTCCTACGAGCAGTACTTC. Supplemented by reference TRBV7-9 and TRBJ2-7, the full variable domain reads DTGVSQNPRHKITKRGQNVTFRCDPISEHNRLYWYRQTLGQGPEFLTYFQNEAQLEKSRLLSDRFSAERPKGSFSTLEIQRTEQGDSAMYLCASSSTSYEQYFGPGTRLTVT.